A selection of T cell receptor beta chains follows, all from one sample in a study of blood T cell repertoires in COVID-19. Profiling relied on immunoSEQ multiplex PCR, and the TCRdb table lists in-frame clones only, not all of them. The table has 140,000 or so clones, around 90% seen once. Sequencing used peripheral blood. All receptors come from an older man with acute or convalescent COVID-19. Both conserved end residues are part of each CDR3. The D gene is left open where the match is weak. The size field is filled for only some rows; it gives once, few, many or a size class.

15,-,-,TRBV5-1,TRBJ2-3,TGCGCCAGCAGCAGGAGCGGTTTTCGCACAGATACGCAGTATTTT,CASSRSGFRTDTQYF
12,-,-,TRBV29-1,TRBJ2-2,TGCAGCGTTGGTCCAGGCACCGGGGAGCTGTTTTTT,CSVGPGTGELFF
14,-,-,TRBV27,TRBJ1-2,TGTGCCAGCAGACCTACTGGAGTAAACTATGGCTACACCTTC,CASRPTGVNYGYTF
13,-,-,TRBV10-3,TRBJ1-5,TGTGCCATCCAAGGGCAAGAGGGACAGCCCCAGCATTTT,CAIQGQEGQPQHF
14,-,-,TRBV7-6,TRBJ1-6,TGTGCCAGCAGCCGGGACTCCTATAATTCACCCCTCCACTTT,CASSRDSYNSPLHF
13,few,-,TRBV12-3/TRBV12-4,TRBJ1-2,TGTGCCAGCAGTTTAGAAGGGGGTCTGGGCTACACCTTC,CASSLEGGLGYTF
15,few,TRBD2,TRBV7-9,TRBJ2-7,TGTGCCAGCAGCTCAGGACTAGCGGGGGGGCTCGAGCAGTACTTC,CASSSGLAGGLEQYF
11,few,-,TRBV11-2,TRBJ2-3,TGTGCCAGCAGCCCAGGGGATACGCAGTATTTT,CASSPGDTQYF
15,-,TRBD2,TRBV5-5,TRBJ2-7,TGTGCCAGCAGCCAAGGACCGGGAGGGAAATACGAGCAGTACTTC,CASSQGPGGKYEQYF
12,-,-,TRBV19,TRBJ2-5,TGTGCCGTTTTATGTCGGGGAGAGACCCAGTACTTC,CAVLCRGETQYF
12,-,-,TRBV12-3/TRBV12-4,TRBJ1-2,TGTGCCAGCAGTTTCACAGGAATTGGCTACACCTTC,CASSFTGIGYTF
13,-,-,TRBV12-3/TRBV12-4,TRBJ1-1,TGTGCCAGCAGTGTCCGTCAGGGAACTGAAGCTTTCTTT,CASSVRQGTEAFF
16,-,TRBD1,TRBV18,TRBJ1-1,TGTGCCAGCGGGGCGGCCAGGGGGTTAGATAACACTGAAGCTTTCTTT,CASGAARGLDNTEAFF
14,-,-,TRBV25-1,TRBJ1-5,TGTGCCAGCAGTGAGACAGGAGCAGGTCCGCCCCAGCATTTT,CASSETGAGPPQHF
15,-,-,TRBV4-2,TRBJ1-5,TGTGCCAGCAGCCAAGATCAGGGGACGGATCAGCCCCAGCATTTT,CASSQDQGTDQPQHF
15,-,TRBD1,TRBV7-2,TRBJ2-1,TGTGCCAGCAGCGAGGACAGGGGATCTTACAATGAGCAGTTCTTC,CASSEDRGSYNEQFF
13,-,-,TRBV5-4,TRBJ2-5,TGTGCCAGCAGCTTTTTCGGGGAAGAGACCCAGTACTTC,CASSFFGEETQYF
14,-,-,TRBV27,TRBJ2-2,TGTGCCAGTGGAGAATGGGAGGACACCGGGGAGCTGTTTTTT,CASGEWEDTGELFF
14,-,TRBD1,TRBV6-1,TRBJ1-2,TGTGCCAGCGGCCCACAGGGGGGGTCCTATGGCTACACCTTC,CASGPQGGSYGYTF
14,-,-,TRBV9,TRBJ1-2,TGTGCCAGCAGCGTACCGACGGAGGGGTGCGGCTACACCTTC,CASSVPTEGCGYTF
14,-,-,TRBV6-5,TRBJ2-3,TGTGCCAGCAGTTACCGAGGCCTAGAAGATACGCAGTATTTT,CASSYRGLEDTQYF
16,-,TRBD2,TRBV12-5,TRBJ2-5,TGTGCTAGTGGATCGGGACTAGCGGGGGGGCCCGAGACCCAGTACTTC,CASGSGLAGGPETQYF
15,-,-,TRBV9,TRBJ2-5,TGTGCCAGCAGCGGTCCCCAGACTAGGGGTGAGACCCAGTACTTC,CASSGPQTRGETQYF
14,-,TRBD1,TRBV10-1,TRBJ2-2,TGCGCCAGCAGTAGGACAGGGAAAACCGGGGAGCTGTTTTTT,CASSRTGKTGELFF
14,-,-,TRBV6-5,TRBJ1-5,TGTGCCAGCAGTACGAGCAGGGTCGCGCAGCCCCAGCATTTT,CASSTSRVAQPQHF
15,once,TRBD1,TRBV5-1,TRBJ1-1,TGCGCCAGCAGCTACAGACAGGGGGCGAACGCTGAAGCTTTCTTT,CASSYRQGANAEAFF
15,-,TRBD2,TRBV9,TRBJ2-3,TGTGCCAGCAGCGGACTAGCGGGGGGCACAGATACGCAGTATTTT,CASSGLAGGTDTQYF
15,-,-,TRBV6-4,TRBJ1-1,TGTGCCAGCCGGGCCCGGAGCCAGGGTAACACTGAAGCTTTCTTT,CASRARSQGNTEAFF
14,-,TRBD1,TRBV10-3,TRBJ2-1,TGTGCCATCAGCACCGGGACAGGGTACGGTGAGCAGTTCTTC,CAISTGTGYGEQFF
16,-,TRBD1,TRBV5-1,TRBJ2-5,TGCGCCAGCAGCCCCCGACAGGGGACGAATTCAGAGACCCAGTACTTC,CASSPRQGTNSETQYF
15,-,-,TRBV5-1,TRBJ2-4,TGCGCCAGCAGCTTGGCCGTGGGAGGACCAAACATTCAGTACTTC,CASSLAVGGPNIQYF
15,-,-,TRBV9,TRBJ1-3,TGTGCCAGCAGCGGCGGGGTGGGACCTGGAAACACCATATATTTT,CASSGGVGPGNTIYF
16,-,TRBD1,TRBV6-5,TRBJ2-7,TGTGCCAGCAGTTACTCCAGGGGGCGCGGTGGGCGTGAGCAGTACTTC,CASSYSRGRGGREQYF
14,-,-,TRBV5-1,TRBJ1-1,TGCGCCAGCAGCTTGGGAGGAATGAACACTGAAGCTTTCTTT,CASSLGGMNTEAFF
13,-,-,TRBV5-6,TRBJ1-2,TGTGCCAGCGCATTTCCGGGGTCCTATGGCTACACCTTC,CASAFPGSYGYTF
12,-,-,TRBV18,TRBJ2-1,TGTGCCAGCTCACCACCGAGCGCCGAGCAGTTCTTC,CASSPPSAEQFF
15,-,TRBD1,TRBV10-3,TRBJ1-1,TGTGCCATCAGGGAGGGACAGGGGCTTAACACTGAAGCTTTCTTT,CAIREGQGLNTEAFF
12,few,-,TRBV7-2,TRBJ2-2,TGTGCCAGCAGCTTTTTCTACGGGGAGCTGTTTTTT,CASSFFYGELFF
15,-,-,TRBV19,TRBJ1-5,TGTGCCAGCGGTAAACAACTGCAGGGCAATCAGCCCCAGCATTTT,CASGKQLQGNQPQHF
14,-,-,TRBV4-1,TRBJ2-1,TGCGCCAGCAAGATAGACGGGGGATACAATGAGCAGTTCTTC,CASKIDGGYNEQFF
14,once,-,TRBV2,TRBJ1-1,TGTGCCAGCACGCGACAGCCTACGAACACTGAAGCTTTCTTT,CASTRQPTNTEAFF
16,-,TRBD2,TRBV5-4,TRBJ2-5,TGTGCCAGCAGCTTGGATGCTAGCGGGGGTGGGGAGACCCAGTACTTC,CASSLDASGGGETQYF
16,-,-,TRBV5-1,TRBJ1-5,TGCGCCAGCAGCTTGGAAGGGGTCTATAGCAATCAGCCCCAGCATTTT,CASSLEGVYSNQPQHF
15,few,-,TRBV11-3,TRBJ2-6,TGTGCCAGCAGTAAACAGGGTTCTGGGGCCAACGTCCTGACTTTC,CASSKQGSGANVLTF
16,-,-,TRBV9,TRBJ2-2,TGTGCCAGCAGCCCGCCCGCGGGGCCTTACACCGGGGAGCTGTTTTTT,CASSPPAGPYTGELFF
13,-,-,TRBV11-3,TRBJ2-5,TGTGCCAGCAGCTTATCAGGCCAGGAGACCCAGTACTTC,CASSLSGQETQYF